A single sample gave rise to the 27 T cell receptor beta chains below, sequenced in a study of blood T cell repertoires in COVID-19. Sequencing used immunoSEQ multiplex PCR; TCRdb keeps in-frame clones, though not all of them. This repertoire shows roughly 160,000 clones, around 90% found once; its top ten account for 3% to 4.5%. The sample comprised peripheral blood. These receptor sequences come from a woman between 55 and 75 years old who had recovered from COVID-19.

This chain joins TRBV2 and TRBJ1-5; possibly TRBD1 for D (6 bases). The CDR3 contains 13 residues. V lost 2 bases, J lost 9 bases, and 11 bases lay in between. CDR1 SNHLY and CDR2 FYNNEI come from the germline V gene. The CDR3 protein is CASSESGRGPQHF. CDR3 nucleotides: TGTGCCAGCAGTGAATCTGGCAGGGGGCCCCAGCATTTT.

The chain employs TRBV29-1 and TRBJ2-7, with D tentatively TRBD1 (6 bases). Germline V gene data show CDR1 as SQVTM and CDR2 as ANQGSEA. Trimming stripped 6 bases from V and 3 bases from J, with 12 bases between. This CDR3 is built from 12 residues. The CDR3 sequence is CSVTGTSYEQYF. The CDR3 bases are TGCAGCGTCACCGGGACAAGCTACGAGCAGTACTTC.

The chain has TRBV18 and TRBJ2-3; D gene unclear. CDR1 and CDR2 (germline): KGHSH, LQKENI. The CDR3 has 14 amino acids. V was clipped by 3 bases and J by 2 bases, with 9 bases between them. The CDR3 protein is CASSPAQATDTQYF. For the CDR3, the DNA is TGTGCCAGCTCACCGGCCCAGGCCACAGATACGCAGTATTTT.

This clone was observed a few times. This chain joins TRBV18 and TRBJ2-5; TRBD1 might be the D (5 bases). The germline V and J ends were trimmed by 3 bases and 5 bases, with 13 bases remaining between them. The CDR3 is 14 amino acids. Germline values: CDR1 KGHSH, CDR2 LQKENI. CDR3: CASSPQNNRETQYF. The CDR3 DNA follows: TGTGCCAGCTCACCTCAGAACAACAGGGAGACCCAGTACTTC.

This clone was counted once. The chain combines TRBV9 with TRBJ1-4, with 10 bases aligning to TRBD1. Unmatched junction bases numbered 0, after V lost 2 bases and J lost 5 bases. The CDR3 runs 14 residues. Germline CDR1 reads SGDLS; CDR2 reads YYNGEE. This chain's CDR3 is CASSVDRGNEKLFF. The CDR3 region has the DNA TGTGCCAGCAGCGTGGACAGGGGGAATGAAAAACTGTTTTTT.

This sequence joins TRBV30 and TRBJ2-2; D is ambiguous. The germline CDR1 and CDR2 sequences are GTSNPN and SVGIG (reference sequence). The CDR3 is 13 amino acids. V was clipped by 1 base and J by 1 base, with 4 bases between them. CDR3 amino acids: CAWSGGNTGELFF. Written as DNA, the CDR3 is TGTGCCTGGAGTGGCGGGAACACCGGGGAGCTGTTTTTT.

V gene TRBV7-8 combines with J gene TRBJ1-6; the D gene is possibly TRBD1 (5 bases). The CDR3 extends over 15 amino acids. Between the trimmed V and J ends, which lost 1 base and 5 bases, there was a span of 9 bases. The germline gives CDR1 SGHVS, CDR2 FQNEAQ. CDR3 in amino acids: CASSLEVRDNSPLHF. CDR3 sequence (DNA): TGTGCCAGCAGCTTAGAGGTCAGGGATAATTCACCCCTCCACTTT.

The rearrangement links TRBV1 to TRBJ2-2; the table's D gene call, TRBD1, was not cross checked with the DNA. TRBV1 is flagged as a pseudogene. CDR3 length equals 19 residues. This CDR3 is CTSSQDPQGKGLGTGELFF. The DNA of the CDR3 is TGCACCAGCAGCCAAGACCCCCAGGGGAAGGGCCTGGGCACCGGGGAGCTGTTTTTT.

The sample holds one count of this clone. This chain uses TRBV3-1 (or the pseudogene TRBV3-2) with TRBJ2-7, with D possibly being TRBD2 (7 bases). The CDR3 has 15 amino acids. Per germline, CDR1 LGHDT and CDR2 YNNKEL (reference sequence). V dropped 4 bases and J dropped 6 bases, with 19 bases sitting between them. CDR3: CASSPYGGGMGEQYF. In DNA, the CDR3 is TGTGCCAGCAGCCCCTACGGCGGGGGCATGGGCGAGCAGTACTTC.

This sequence joins TRBV3-1 (or the pseudogene TRBV3-2) and TRBJ2-3; D perhaps matches TRBD1 (6 bases). With 6 bases removed from V and 1 base from J, the gap between germline ends came to 14 bases. The CDR3 is made up of 15 amino acids. The germline V gene encodes CDR1 LGHDT and CDR2 YNNKEL (reference sequence). The CDR3 DNA is TGTGCCAGCAGTCCGCAGGGGAGCCGCACAGATACGCAGTATTTT. This gives the protein CASSPQGSRTDTQYF.

The chain combines TRBV7-9 with TRBJ2-2; 13 nucleotides align to TRBD2. Germline V gene sequence: CDR1 SEHNR, CDR2 FQNEAQ (reference sequence). Losses at the gene ends were 6 bases for V and 1 base for J; bases not matched to a gene: 8. This CDR3 contains 18 residues. The DNA of the CDR3 is TGTGCCAGCAGACCCGGACTAGCGGGGGCCCTGAACACCGGGGAGCTGTTTTTT. This translates into CASRPGLAGALNTGELFF.

This clone was seen once. The CDR3 loop is CSVELVQGSGYTF. The DNA of the CDR3 is TGCAGCGTTGAATTGGTCCAGGGGTCGGGCTACACCTTC. The chain uses TRBV29-1 and TRBJ1-2; weak D call: TRBD1 (6 bases). This CDR3 spans 13 amino acids. The V and J ends lost 2 bases and 8 bases respectively, with 15 bases between them. Per the germline V gene, CDR1 is SQVTM and CDR2 is ANQGSEA.

The V and J genes are TRBV7-2 and TRBJ2-7, with D possibly TRBD1 on 5 matching bases. The CDR3 runs to 14 residues. V was shortened by 5 bases and J by 5 bases, with 16 bases between the two germline ends. CDR1 and CDR2 from the germline V gene are SGHTA and FQGNSA. The DNA for the CDR3 is TGTGCCAGCAGCCGTGACAGTCTGGGCCACGAGCAGTACTTC. Translation: CASSRDSLGHEQYF.

The chain is built from TRBV6-6 and TRBJ2-5, with 9 bases fitting TRBD1. From germline, CDR1 is MNHNY and CDR2 SVGAGI (reference sequence). This CDR3 contains 13 residues. Trimming cost V 6 bases and J 4 bases; bases outside gene matches: 3. The CDR3 region is CASRTGGSETQYF. The CDR3 nucleotides read TGTGCCAGCAGGACAGGGGGGTCAGAGACCCAGTACTTC.

This clone occurred once. This chain connects TRBV10-3 to TRBJ2-3; 7 nucleotides align to TRBD1. This CDR3 spans 15 amino acids. Germline V CDR1 and CDR2: ENHRY, SYGVKD. J was trimmed by 3 bases and V by 2 bases; bases with no gene match: 5. This CDR3 reads CAISEPDRKTDTQYF. CDR3 coding DNA: TGTGCCATCAGTGAGCCGGACAGGAAGACAGATACGCAGTATTTT.

A note on this clone: This sequence may be a read error, since a much larger clone differs from it by one base. CDR3 DNA: TGTGCCCGCAGCGTATATCGCGGGGGGGCCGGGGAGCTGTTTTTT. As protein: CARSVYRGGAGELFF. This rearrangement joins TRBV9 to TRBJ2-2; the match to TRBD2 covers 9 bases. This CDR3 contains 15 residues. The germline V gene has CDR1 SGDLS and CDR2 YYNGEE.

This clone was observed once. V and J are TRBV4-1 and TRBJ1-2; perhaps TRBD1 as D (5 bases). Trimming cost V 1 base and J 2 bases, with 14 bases left between them. Germline CDR1 and CDR2: MGHRA and YSYEKL. This CDR3 has 16 amino acids. CDR3 nucleotides: TGCGCCAGCAGCCAAGGTCAGGGCAGGGCCAACTATGGCTACACCTTC. It translates to CASSQGQGRANYGYTF.

The chain recombines TRBV18 with TRBJ2-3; 8 bases are shared with TRBD2. The CDR3 sequence is 17 residues long. V shed 3 bases, J shed 6 bases, and the junction held 14 bases outside the gene matches. Per germline, CDR1 KGHSH and CDR2 LQKENI. The CDR3 coding sequence is TGTGCCAGCTCACCCCCTACCGGGGGGGATGTTGCCGATACGCAGTATTTT. It yields the protein CASSPPTGGDVADTQYF.

This sequence joins TRBV7-3 and TRBJ2-5; TRBD2 aligns across 9 bases. Per germline, CDR1 SGHTA and CDR2 FQGTGA. After removal of 0 bases from V and 1 base from J, the junction contained 3 bases not matched to a gene. The CDR3 is 16 amino acids. The CDR3 DNA follows: TGTGCCAGCAGCTTAACGGGAGCGGGGGGCCAAGAGACCCAGTACTTC. Residues: CASSLTGAGGQETQYF.

The chain uses TRBV12-3 or TRBV12-4 and TRBJ2-1; D not certain. The CDR3 extends over 12 amino acids. The V and J ends lost 4 bases and 7 bases respectively, with 8 bases between them. The CDR3 region is CASSSVANEQFF. The CDR3 DNA follows: TGTGCCAGCAGTTCAGTTGCAAATGAGCAGTTCTTC.

The rearrangement links TRBV6-1 to TRBJ1-1; 10 bases are shared with TRBD1. The germline gives CDR1 MNHNS, CDR2 SASEGT. The CDR3 spans 16 residues. J gave up 9 bases and V 2 bases, and 12 bases lay outside the gene matches. The CDR3 protein is CASSELPRDRGRQAFF. The CDR3 DNA reads TGTGCCAGCAGTGAACTCCCCAGGGACAGGGGAAGACAAGCTTTCTTT.

The chain has TRBV27 and TRBJ2-2; 8 bases map to TRBD2. The CDR3 extends over 16 amino acids. Losses at the gene ends were 6 bases for V and 5 bases for J; bases not matched to a gene: 11. Looked up from germline, CDR1 is MNHEY and CDR2 is SMNVEV (reference sequence). CDR3: CASRRLAKGETGELFF. For the CDR3, the DNA is TGTGCCAGCAGGCGACTAGCGAAGGGAGAGACCGGGGAGCTGTTTTTT.

This chain links TRBV19 with TRBJ1-4; possibly TRBD1 for D (6 bases). Trimming stripped 4 bases from V and 0 bases from J, with 12 bases between. The CDR3 has 16 residues. Per the germline V gene, CDR1 is LNHDA and CDR2 is SQIVND (reference sequence). CDR3 region: CASSRQAFATNEKLFF. The CDR3 DNA is TGTGCCAGTAGTAGACAGGCTTTTGCAACTAATGAAAAACTGTTTTTT.

V gene TRBV7-2 combines with J gene TRBJ2-7; TRBD2 might be the D (6 bases). Germline V CDR1 and CDR2: SGHTA, FQGNSA. Between the trimmed V and J ends, which lost 1 base and 3 bases, there was a span of 16 bases. This CDR3 spans 16 amino acids. CDR3 in amino acids: CASSLEPGRINYEQYF. The CDR3 bases are TGTGCCAGCAGCTTAGAGCCAGGGAGGATTAACTACGAGCAGTACTTC.

The CDR3: CASSENRKLVDTIYF. CDR3 sequence (DNA): TGTGCCAGCAGCGAAAACAGGAAACTCGTGGACACCATATATTTT. The genes are TRBV7-9 and TRBJ1-3; possible D gene TRBD1, 5 bases. Germline V gene data show CDR1 as SEHNR and CDR2 as FQNEAQ (reference sequence). The CDR3 length is 15 residues. Trimming shortened V by 5 bases and J by 8 bases, and 19 bases separated the two germline ends.

This clone was recorded only once. The V and J genes are TRBV18 and TRBJ2-5; 7 bases are shared with TRBD1. CDR3 length: 16 residues. The junction had 11 bases not matched to a gene; V was cut back by 3 bases and J by 4 bases. CDR1 KGHSH and CDR2 LQKENI come from the germline V gene. The CDR3 loop is CASSPSQGSRGETQYF. CDR3 DNA: TGTGCCAGCTCACCCTCACAGGGGTCAAGGGGAGAGACCCAGTACTTC.

The chain carries TRBV6-5 and TRBJ1-3; 9 nucleotides align to TRBD1. This CDR3 comprises 15 residues. The trim removed 6 bases at V and 4 bases at J, leaving 7 bases unmatched. Germline loops: CDR1 MNHEY, CDR2 SVGAGI. The CDR3 sequence: CASRRTGGSGNTIYF. The CDR3 bases are TGTGCCAGCAGACGAACAGGGGGCTCGGGAAACACCATATATTTT.